Each of the 12 T cell receptor beta chains below was sequenced from the same sample in a study of vaccination and CD4 T cells after COVID-19 (dated by TCRdb to between 2021 and 2022). The treatment or condition label corresponds to: 10-day PBMC culture with coronavirus spike peptide pools or control peptides (ViraFEST assay). The library was generated by PCR. The sequencing machine was an Illumina iSeq 100. DNA from cultured CD4+ T cells was subjected to TCR sequencing with the Oncomine TCR Beta short-read assay at the Johns Hopkins FTIC core. TCRdb reanalyzed the raw reads on its own, using fastp at Q25 for trimming and MiXCR for clone calling, and kept in-frame beta chains. Rows with one shared CDR3 protein collapse into an entry with the most common genes and DNA. The sample contains roughly 14,000 distinct CDR3 sequences, about 41% of them found a single time. The ten largest clones capture approximately 8.4% of the sample.

Their specific antigens are unknown. Sequenced sample: CD4+ T cells from blood, cultured in vitro. The receptors stem from a human donor who had recovered from COVID-19.

This chain uses TRBV3-1 with TRBJ1-2; possible D gene TRBD1, 6 bases. Germline V gene lookup returns CDR1 LGHDT and CDR2 YNNKEL (reference sequence). The CDR3 consists of 14 residues. Trimming took 1 base from V and 6 from J, leaving 12 bases between them. The CDR3 loop is CASSQGPWDNGYTF. The CDR3 nucleotides read TGTGCCAGCAGCCAAGGCCCTTGGGACAATGGCTACACCTTC.

The chain carries TRBV12-3 or TRBV12-4 and TRBJ2-1; 7 bases agree with TRBD2. V dropped 6 bases and J dropped 4; count of bases not matched to a gene: 6. The CDR3 runs to 14 residues. DNA for the CDR3: TGTGCCAGCAGATCCCAGCGGGGATACAATGAGCAGTTCTTC. Its translation: CASRSQRGYNEQFF.

This clonotype showed up just a few times. CDR3 nucleotide sequence: TGTGCCAGCAGTGAAGATCCAGGGGCAACCTACGAGCAGTACTTC. Encoded protein: CASSEDPGATYEQYF. The genes are TRBV6-1 and TRBJ2-7, with a tentative D call TRBD1 (6 bases). The CDR3 extends over 15 amino acids. Trimming took off 1 base at V and 2 bases at J, with 12 bases between the two ends. Germline-derived CDR1 and CDR2 are MNHNS and SASEGT.

This clonotype was seen only a few times. The chain employs TRBV20-1 and TRBJ1-5; a possible D gene is TRBD1 (6 bases). The germline gives CDR1 DFQATT, CDR2 SNEGSKA (reference sequence). The CDR3 contains 13 residues. Trimming shortened V by 4 bases and J by 5 bases, and 12 bases separated the two germline ends. The CDR3 region has the DNA TGCAGTGCTAACACAGGGAAGTATCAGCCCCAGCATTTT. Translating gives CSANTGKYQPQHF.

The chain is built from TRBV20-1 and TRBJ1-1; D gene unclear. CDR1 DFQATT and CDR2 SNEGSKA come from the germline V gene (reference sequence). The V and J ends lost 5 bases and 3 bases respectively, with 10 bases between them. The CDR3 length is 12 residues. CDR3 loop: CSALDGHTEAFF. In nucleotides, the CDR3 is TGCAGTGCTTTGGACGGCCACACTGAAGCTTTCTTT.

This clonotype has only a few counts. The rearrangement joins TRBV6-5 to TRBJ1-5; TRBD1 aligns across 8 bases. The CDR3 consists of 19 residues. Per germline, CDR1 MNHEY and CDR2 SVGAGI. Trimming took 0 bases from V and 6 from J; bases not matched to a gene: 16. DNA of the CDR3: TGTGCCAGCAGTTACTCGATATTAGCGGACAGGGATGAATGTCAGCCCCAGCATTTT. Translation: CASSYSILADRDECQPQHF.

The chain couples TRBV27 to TRBJ2-2, with a weak D call TRBD1 (5 bases). Germline V gene data show CDR1 as MNHEY and CDR2 as SMNVEV (reference sequence). Trimming removed 6 bases from V and 7 bases from J, with 12 bases in between. The CDR3 is 13 amino acids. CDR3 in amino acids: CASRFQGGGELFF. The CDR3, as DNA: TGTGCCAGCAGATTTCAGGGCGGCGGGGAGCTGTTTTTT.

This clonotype was counted between two and nine times. One junction end does not reproduce the germline sequence, and a read error may be involved. The J gene is TRBJ1-1, the V gene TRBV20-1; TRBD1 might be the D (6 bases). The CDR3 consists of 13 residues. The germline V gene has CDR1 DFQATT and CDR2 SNEGSKA (reference sequence). The CDR3 DNA reads TGCAGTGCCAGAGGGGGGGCGCCTGCTGAAGCTTTCTTT. This encodes CSARGGAPAEAFF.

In the case of this clonotype: A junction boundary mismatches the germline segment, possibly from a read error. The chain joins TRBV6-1 to TRBJ1-3; D unresolved. This CDR3 has 10 amino acids. CDR1 is MNHNS, CDR2 SASEGT, per germline. The CDR3, as DNA: TGTGTCAGCCGGGGAGCCACCATATATTTT. The encoded protein is CVSRGATIYF.

This clonotype occurred a few times. The chain has TRBV12-3 or TRBV12-4 and TRBJ1-2, with a possible D match to TRBD1 (6 bases). The CDR3 covers 12 residues. V lost 6 bases and J lost 8, with 13 bases in between. The CDR3 spells CASRQGRWGYTF. The CDR3 nucleotides read TGTGCCAGCAGGCAGGGGAGATGGGGCTACACCTTC.

The CDR3 nucleotides are TGTGCCTGCCGCCAAAGGGCGTCCGACTATGGCTACACCTTC. Translated, it gives CACRQRASDYGYTF. The V and J genes are TRBV30 and TRBJ1-2; D remains ambiguous. Germline values: CDR1 GTSNPN, CDR2 SVGIG (reference sequence). This CDR3 spans 14 amino acids. V lost 6 bases and J lost 3, with 17 bases in between. Variable domain in full (rest from reference TRBV30 and TRBJ1-2): SQTIHQWPATLVQPVGSPLSLECTVEGTSNPNLYWYRQAAGRGLQLLFYSVGIGQISSEVPQNLSASRPQDRQFILSSKKLLLSDSGFYLCACRQRASDYGYTFGSGTRLTVV.

This clonotype turned up a few times. At one of its ends the junction is not consistent with the germline gene, which may arise from a read error. The chain uses TRBV7-7 and TRBJ1-1, with no clear D. Germline CDR1 is SSHAT and CDR2 is FNYEAQ (reference sequence). CDR3 length: 13 residues. The CDR3 reads CASSASLNTEAFF. CDR3 bases: TGTGCTAGCAGCGCTAGTTTGAACACTGAAGCTTTCTTT.